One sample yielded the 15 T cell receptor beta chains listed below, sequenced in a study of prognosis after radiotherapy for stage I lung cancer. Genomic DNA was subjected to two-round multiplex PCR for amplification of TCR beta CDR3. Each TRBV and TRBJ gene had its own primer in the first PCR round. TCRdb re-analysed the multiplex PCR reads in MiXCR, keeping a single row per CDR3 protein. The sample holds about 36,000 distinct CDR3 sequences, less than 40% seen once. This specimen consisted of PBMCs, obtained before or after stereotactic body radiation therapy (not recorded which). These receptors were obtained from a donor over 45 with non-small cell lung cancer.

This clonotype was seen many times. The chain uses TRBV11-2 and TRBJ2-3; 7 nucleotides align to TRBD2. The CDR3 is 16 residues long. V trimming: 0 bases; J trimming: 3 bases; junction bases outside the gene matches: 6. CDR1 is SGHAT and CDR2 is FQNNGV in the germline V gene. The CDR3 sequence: CASSLDGGRATDTQYF. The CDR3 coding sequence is TGTGCCAGCAGCTTAGACGGCGGGAGAGCGACAGATACGCAGTATTTT.

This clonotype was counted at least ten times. CDR3 bases: TGTGCCAGCAGCCAAGATCGGACAGGGGGCGAGGTAGACTATGGCTACACCTTC. Protein sequence: CASSQDRTGGEVDYGYTF. The V and J genes are TRBV4-2 and TRBJ1-2; 11 nucleotides match TRBD1. This CDR3 has 18 amino acids. J was trimmed by 3 bases and V by 0 bases; bases with no gene match: 9. CDR1 LGHNA and CDR2 YNFKEQ come from the germline V gene.

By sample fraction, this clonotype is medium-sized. CDR3 sequence reads: CASSRTGVVTGELFF. The CDR3 DNA reads as TGTGCCAGCAGCCGCACAGGGGTAGTCACCGGGGAGCTGTTTTTT. The V call is TRBV11-3, the J call TRBJ2-2; 7 nucleotides match TRBD1. Per germline, CDR1 SGHNT and CDR2 YENEEA. Germline trimming cut 5 bases from V and 4 bases from J; bases unmatched to any gene: 7. The CDR3 loop spans 15 amino acids.

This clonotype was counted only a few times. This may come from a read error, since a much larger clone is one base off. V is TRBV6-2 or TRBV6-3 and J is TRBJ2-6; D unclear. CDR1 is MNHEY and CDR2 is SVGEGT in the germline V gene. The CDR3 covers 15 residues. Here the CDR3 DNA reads TGTGCCAGCAGTGCGGACGACTCTGGGTCCAACGTCCTGACTTTC. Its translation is CASSADDSGSNVLTF.

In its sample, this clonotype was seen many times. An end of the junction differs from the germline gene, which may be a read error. The CDR3 loop reads CASSLAGGVQETQYF. Written as DNA, the CDR3 is TGTGCTAGCAGCTTAGCAGGGGGGGTCCAAGAGACCCAGTACTTC. This sequence joins TRBV7-7 and TRBJ2-5; D tentatively reads TRBD1 or TRBD2 (7 bases each). The CDR3 covers 15 residues. Germline V CDR1 and CDR2: SSHAT, FNYEAQ (reference sequence).

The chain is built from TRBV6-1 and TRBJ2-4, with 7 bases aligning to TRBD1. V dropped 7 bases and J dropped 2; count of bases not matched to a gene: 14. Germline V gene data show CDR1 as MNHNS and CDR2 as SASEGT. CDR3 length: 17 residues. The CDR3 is CASIYVKGATTKNIQYF. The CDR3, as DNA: TGTGCCAGCATTTACGTGAAGGGGGCGACTACCAAAAACATTCAGTACTTC.

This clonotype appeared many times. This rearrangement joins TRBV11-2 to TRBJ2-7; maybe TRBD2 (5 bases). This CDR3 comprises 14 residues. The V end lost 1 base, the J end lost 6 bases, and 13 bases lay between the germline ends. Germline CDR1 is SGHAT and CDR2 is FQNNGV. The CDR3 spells CASSLVLQGGEQYF. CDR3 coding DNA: TGTGCCAGCAGCTTAGTTCTGCAAGGAGGCGAGCAGTACTTC.

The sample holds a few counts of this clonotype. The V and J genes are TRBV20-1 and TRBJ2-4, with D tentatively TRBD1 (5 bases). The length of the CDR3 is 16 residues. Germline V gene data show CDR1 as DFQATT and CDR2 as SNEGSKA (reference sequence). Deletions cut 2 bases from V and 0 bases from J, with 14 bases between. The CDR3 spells CSARSPTDLAKNIQYF. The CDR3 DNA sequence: TGCAGTGCTAGATCTCCGACAGACCTAGCCAAAAACATTCAGTACTTC.

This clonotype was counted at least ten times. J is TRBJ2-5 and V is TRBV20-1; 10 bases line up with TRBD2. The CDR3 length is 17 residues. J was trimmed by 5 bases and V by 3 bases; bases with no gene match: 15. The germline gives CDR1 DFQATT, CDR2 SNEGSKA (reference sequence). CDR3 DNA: TGCAGTGCTAGTGCTAGCCGGCTAGCGGGAGCGCGGGAGACCCAGTACTTC. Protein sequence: CSASASRLAGARETQYF.

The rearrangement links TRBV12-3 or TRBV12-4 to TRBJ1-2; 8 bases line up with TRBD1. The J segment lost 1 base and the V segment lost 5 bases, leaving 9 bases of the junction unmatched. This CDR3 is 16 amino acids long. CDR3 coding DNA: TGTGCCAGCAGTAAGACAGGGGACGCCCTTAACTATGGCTACACCTTC. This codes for CASSKTGDALNYGYTF.

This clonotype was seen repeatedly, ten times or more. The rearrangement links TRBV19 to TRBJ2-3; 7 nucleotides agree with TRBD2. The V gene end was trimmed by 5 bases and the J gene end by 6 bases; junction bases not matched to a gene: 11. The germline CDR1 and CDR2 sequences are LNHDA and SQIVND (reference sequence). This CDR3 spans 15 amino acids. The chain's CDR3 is CASSGRRERGDTQYF. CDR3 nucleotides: TGTGCCAGTAGTGGCAGGCGGGAGAGAGGGGATACGCAGTATTTT.

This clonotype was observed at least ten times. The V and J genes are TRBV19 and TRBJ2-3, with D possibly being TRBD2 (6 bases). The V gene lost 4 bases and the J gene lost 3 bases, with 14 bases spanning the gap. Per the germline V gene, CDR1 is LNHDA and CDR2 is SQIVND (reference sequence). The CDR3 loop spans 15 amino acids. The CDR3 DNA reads TGTGCCAGTAGTAGGGCCCTCCGGGAGACAGATACGCAGTATTTT. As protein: CASSRALRETDTQYF.

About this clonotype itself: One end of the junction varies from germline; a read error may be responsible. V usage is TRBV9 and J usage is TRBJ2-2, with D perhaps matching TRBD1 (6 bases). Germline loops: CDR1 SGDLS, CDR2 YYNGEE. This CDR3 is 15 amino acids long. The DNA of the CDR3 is TGTGCCAGCAGCCTTTTTGGACAGAACATCGGGGAGCTGTTTTTT. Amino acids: CASSLFGQNIGELFF.

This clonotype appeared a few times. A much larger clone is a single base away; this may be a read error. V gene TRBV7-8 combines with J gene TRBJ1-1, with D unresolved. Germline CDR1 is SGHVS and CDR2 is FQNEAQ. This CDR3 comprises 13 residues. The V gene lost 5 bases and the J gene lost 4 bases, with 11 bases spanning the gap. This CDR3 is CASSRTRVTEAFF. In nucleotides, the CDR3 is TGTGCCAGCAGCCGCACGAGGGTCACTGAAGCTTTCTTT.

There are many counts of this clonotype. The CDR3 is CASSEALRADNLYGYTF. CDR3 coding DNA: TGTGCCAGCAGTGAAGCGCTTCGGGCAGACAATCTCTATGGCTACACCTTC. This chain uses TRBV6-1 with TRBJ1-2; the D is unclear. V was clipped by 0 bases and J by 4 bases, with 18 bases between them. Germline-derived CDR1 and CDR2 are MNHNS and SASEGT. CDR3 length: 17 residues.